This T cell receptor (beta chain) was retrieved from a study of OX40 agonist ivuxolimab in advanced cancers. The overall study: An anti-OX40 (CD134) antibody with agonistic activity, ivuxolimab, was administered to patients. Dosing consisted of intravenous ivuxolimab at 0.01 to 10 mg/kg every 2 weeks. A male proportion of under 90% was recorded, with mean age 60 years and range 23 to 79. A partial response was reached by three patients: one with hepatocellular carcinoma and two with cutaneous melanoma.

Produced via immunoSEQ multiplex PCR; TCRdb's table is partial and in-frame only. The table includes about 60,000 clones, approximately 86% detected once. Germline trimming cut 6 bases from V and 5 bases from J; bases unmatched to any gene: 21. Germline loops: CDR1 LNHDA, CDR2 SQIVND (reference sequence). The CDR3 loop spans 18 amino acids. The sequence was obtained from an adult with an advanced solid tumor such as melanoma, head and neck, liver or kidney cancer. The chain combines TRBV19 with TRBJ1-2; 7 bases agree with TRBD1. Sequences were derived from CD4+ or CD8+ T cells sorted from blood, sampled in a trial of the OX40 agonist ivuxolimab. CDR3 sequence: CASRLLTGMRRKEYGYTF. The CDR3 DNA is TGTGCCAGTAGGCTCTTGACAGGGATGAGAAGGAAAGAATATGGCTACACCTTC.